This record concerns one T cell receptor beta chain sequence. The clone's antigen remains unknown. Base qualities are not recorded, but no much larger clone differs from it by a single base. This sample was included in a study of siplizumab effects on memory and regulatory T cells (dated by TCRdb to about 2019). Looking at the study overall: The effect of the anti-CD2 antibody siplizumab on alloreactive T-cell subsets was examined in allogeneic mixed lymphocyte reactions constructed from human PBMCs. What the work shows at the level of the full study, not this receptor alone: Whether proliferating Tregs from siplizumab cultures actually had suppressive function was not functionally confirmed. Because sequences at frequencies below about 10^-5 were poorly captured, only a minor fraction of alloreactive clones could be mapped back to unstimulated subsets. Unstimulated naive T cells appeared to be more diverse than memory T cells, and naive cells seemed to make a substantial contribution to the alloresponse. In reactions with siplizumab, an average of approximately 69% of mappable alloreactive CD4+ clones were Treg-derived, compared with roughly 26% in control reactions. Siplizumab significantly lowered the cumulative frequency of alloreactive sequences that could be traced to unstimulated CD4+ memory T cells. About 75-96% of proliferating CD4+ or CD8+ clones could not be given a naive or memory phenotype.

Libraries were built with the immunoSEQ multiplex PCR assay. The deep sequencing platform assayed approximately 10^5 TCR templates per sample. Genomic DNA extracted from sorted T cells was used for TCRbeta CDR3 sequencing. As for the original processing: The R programming language was used for clonal analysis of the TCRbeta CDR3 data. Unstimulated samples were compared with post-reaction CFSE-low samples to define alloreactive CD4+ and CD8+ clones. Alloreactive CD4+ clones were assigned to regulatory or non-regulatory origin by matching sequences to sorted unstimulated Treg and non-Treg repertoires. This immuneACCESS table, as held by TCRdb, lists in-frame sequences with V and J called but not all clones. Of the missing ones, under half trace to an unresolved V gene in checked studies; the others have no known cause. V and J calls and clone size are as listed in that table; D and trimming were resolved from the DNA. Recorded for this sample are some 120,000 clones; roughly 94% of them occurred a single time. Jointly, the top ten make up around 1.5% of the sample.

Sorted unstimulated T cells, along with proliferating T cells recovered from mixed lymphocyte reactions, underwent TCRbeta CDR3 sequencing. Fresh whole blood from around 10 HLA-typed healthy donors was used as the source from which PBMCs were isolated. Unstimulated CD4+ non-regulatory T cells were FACS-sorted to map the origin of alloreactive clones. Here V drops 0 bases and J drops 4 bases, and the junction holds 6 bases not matched to any gene. Sequences SGDLS (CDR1) and YYNGEE (CDR2) are obtained from the germline V gene. The CDR3, cysteine through phenylalanine, is 16 amino acids long. Only CDR3 DNA is held: 48 bases, read in frame from base 1.

Sample: non-Treg CD4+ T cells sorted from blood. The cell subset or site tag for this specimen amounts to: FACS-sorted unstimulated CD4+ non-regulatory T cells. Rearrangement joined TRBV9 to TRBJ2-3, with TRBD1 matching 9 junction bases. The sequence came from a human donor in good health. The DNA sequence follows: TGTGCCAGCAGCGTAGAGGGACAGGGTTGGGCAGATACGCAGTATTTT. Translated, this is CASSVEGQGWADTQYF.